One sample yielded the 23 T cell receptor beta chains listed below, sequenced in a study of T-cell memory formation after mild COVID-19. TCRdb processed the 5' RACE reads anew with MiXCR; each CDR3 protein has one entry. The sample holds about half a million distinct CDR3 sequences; 18% are singletons and the top ten take 9% to 15%. The sample comprised PBMCs or a T cell subset sorted from them (not recorded which). The receptors derive from an adult woman who had mild COVID-19 (a few samples of this study predate the infection). Cell type and time point are not known.

V and J are TRBV7-2 and TRBJ2-1; no reliable D call. The germline V gene has CDR1 SGHTA and CDR2 FQGNSA. The CDR3 consists of 14 residues. The V and J ends lost 1 base and 4 bases respectively, with 8 bases between them. The CDR3 DNA sequence: TGTGCCAGCAGCTTAGGATGGATGTACAATGAGCAGTTCTTC. Translating gives CASSLGWMYNEQFF.

The J gene is TRBJ2-3, the V gene TRBV9; 8 bases match TRBD1. There are 15 residues in the CDR3. Trimming took 6 bases from V and 3 from J; bases not matched to a gene: 9. The germline CDR1 and CDR2 sequences are SGDLS and YYNGEE. CDR3 sequence reads: CASTPRTGKTDTQYF. Written as DNA, the CDR3 is TGTGCCAGCACCCCAAGGACAGGGAAGACAGATACGCAGTATTTT.

Only a few counts were recorded for this clonotype. The chain has TRBV24-1 and TRBJ2-1, with TRBD2 matching over 11 bases. CDR1 and CDR2 (germline): KGHDR, SFDVKD. The CDR3 extends over 15 amino acids. With 5 bases clipped from V and 7 bases from J, the junction kept 6 bases outside the gene matches. CDR3 nucleotide sequence: TGTGCCACCAGTGGAACTAGCGGGAGTTGGAATGAGCAGTTCTTC. Amino acid sequence: CATSGTSGSWNEQFF.

This clonotype was recorded many times. CDR3 residues: CASSLDGTRSYEQYF. The CDR3 coding sequence is TGTGCCAGCAGTTTAGACGGTACTCGGTCCTACGAGCAGTACTTC. The chain employs TRBV12-3 or TRBV12-4 and TRBJ2-7; D gene unclear. V lost 1 base to trimming and J lost 1 base, with 11 bases between them. This CDR3 is built from 15 residues.

The chain uses TRBV27 and TRBJ1-1; D gene unclear. Trimming took off 2 bases at V and 5 bases at J, with 9 bases between the two ends. The CDR3 contains 13 residues. From germline, CDR1 is MNHEY and CDR2 SMNVEV (reference sequence). The CDR3 region is CASSLMADTEAFF. The CDR3 DNA sequence: TGTGCCAGCAGTTTAATGGCAGATACTGAAGCTTTCTTT.

This chain links TRBV7-9 with TRBJ1-1; no definite D call. The V and J ends lost 5 bases and 1 base respectively, with 14 bases between them. Germline V gene sequence: CDR1 SEHNR, CDR2 FQNEAQ (reference sequence). The CDR3 has 15 amino acids. CDR3: CASSARSGGNTEAFF. CDR3 coding DNA: TGTGCCAGCAGCGCCCGGTCGGGAGGGAACACTGAAGCTTTCTTT.

The J gene is TRBJ1-5, the V gene TRBV19; D unresolved. The CDR3 runs 15 residues. V dropped 4 bases and J dropped 3 bases, with 13 bases sitting between them. Per the germline V gene, CDR1 is LNHDA and CDR2 is SQIVND (reference sequence). The CDR3 DNA reads TGTGCCAGTAGTAATTTGCGATCCTCCAATCAGCCCCAGCATTTT. It is translated as CASSNLRSSNQPQHF.

CDR3 bases: TGTGCCAGCAGCGGCGGGGAGGAGATCTACGAGCAGTACTTC. It yields the protein CASSGGEEIYEQYF. The chain couples TRBV9 to TRBJ2-7; a possible D gene is TRBD2 (6 bases). Germline loops: CDR1 SGDLS, CDR2 YYNGEE. Trimming stripped 3 bases from V and 3 bases from J, with 13 bases between. The CDR3 is 14 residues long.

The V call is TRBV5-1, the J call TRBJ2-7, with TRBD2 as a possible D gene (6 bases). This CDR3 has 15 residues. Trimming shortened V by 1 base and J by 5 bases, and 16 bases separated the two germline ends. Germline V CDR1 and CDR2: SGHRS, YFSETQ. CDR3 in amino acids: CASSLLGVEGHEQYF. CDR3 nucleotides: TGCGCCAGCAGCTTGCTGGGCGTGGAGGGCCACGAGCAGTACTTC.

This chain connects TRBV5-1 to TRBJ2-3, with D tentatively TRBD2 (5 bases). Trimming cost V 5 bases and J 3 bases, with 16 bases left between them. CDR1 and CDR2 from the germline V gene are SGHRS and YFSETQ. The CDR3 is made up of 15 amino acids. The CDR3 sequence: CASRGVWVGTDTQYF. The CDR3 nucleotides are TGCGCCAGCAGGGGAGTCTGGGTTGGGACAGATACGCAGTATTTT.

The chain uses TRBV27 and TRBJ2-7; 8 nucleotides agree with TRBD2. The J segment lost 4 bases and the V segment lost 2 bases, leaving 4 bases of the junction unmatched. Germline CDR1 reads MNHEY; CDR2 reads SMNVEV (reference sequence). CDR3 length: 14 amino acids. The CDR3 sequence: CASSLGTRGYEQYF. CDR3 nucleotides: TGTGCCAGCAGTTTAGGGACTAGAGGTTACGAGCAGTACTTC.

This clonotype was recorded a few times. The chain carries TRBV7-9 and TRBJ1-1, with a possible D match to TRBD1 (6 bases). CDR1 SEHNR and CDR2 FQNEAQ come from the germline V gene (reference sequence). This CDR3 contains 15 residues. V lost 5 bases to trimming and J lost 4 bases, with 17 bases between them. The CDR3: CASSTQQGWFTEAFF. The CDR3 nucleotides read TGTGCCAGCAGCACCCAACAGGGCTGGTTCACTGAAGCTTTCTTT.

This chain uses TRBV6-2 or TRBV6-3 with TRBJ2-2, with a tentative D call TRBD1 (6 bases). Germline CDR1 and CDR2: MNHEY and SVGEGT. The CDR3 runs to 13 residues. V was clipped by 6 bases and J by 5 bases, with 10 bases between them. CDR3 region: CASRAQGTGELFF. The DNA of the CDR3 is TGTGCCAGCAGGGCCCAGGGGACCGGGGAGCTGTTTTTT.

This clonotype was seen more than once but under ten times. This chain connects TRBV10-3 to TRBJ1-5; D is unresolved. The CDR3 sequence is 14 residues long. Per germline, CDR1 ENHRY and CDR2 SYGVKD. Trimming left V 7 bases short and J 1 base short, with 11 bases between. The CDR3 sequence is CAINPDGSNQPQHF. The CDR3 nucleotides read TGTGCCATCAACCCTGACGGCAGCAATCAGCCCCAGCATTTT.

The V and J genes are TRBV12-3 or TRBV12-4 and TRBJ2-7; 9 bases fit TRBD1. V shed 4 bases and J 2 bases; nucleotides not matched to a gene: 3. The CDR3 consists of 14 residues. CDR3 protein: CASSWGTGTYEQYF. CDR3 nucleotide sequence: TGTGCCAGCAGTTGGGGGACAGGGACCTACGAGCAGTACTTC.

V is TRBV7-2 and J is TRBJ2-7; maybe TRBD2 (6 bases). There are 12 residues in the CDR3. Germline-derived CDR1 and CDR2 are SGHTA and FQGNSA. V was pared by 5 bases and J by 5 bases, with 10 bases between. CDR3 sequence (DNA): TGTGCCAGCAGCCGGGGGTTCAACGAGCAGTACTTC. Protein: CASSRGFNEQYF.

This clonotype was counted between two and nine times. At one boundary the junction diverges from the germline segment, which might be a read error. V usage is TRBV7-7 and J usage is TRBJ2-1; 9 bases agree with TRBD2. Germline CDR1 reads SSHAT; CDR2 reads FNYEAQ (reference sequence). The CDR3 consists of 15 residues. The CDR3 nucleotides are TGTGCTAGCAGCCCCGGGGCGGGAGGGATCAATGAGCAGTTCTTC. Translation: CASSPGAGGINEQFF. Filled out from reference TRBV7-7 and TRBJ2-1, the complete variable domain reads GAGVSQSPRYKVTKRGQDVTLRCDPISSHATLYWYQQALGQGPEFLTYFNYEAQPDKSGLPSDRFSAERPEGSISTLTIQRTEQRDSAMYRCASSPGAGGINEQFFGPGTRLTVL.

This clonotype appeared a few times. The chain carries TRBV4-1 and TRBJ2-1; D is uncertain. V lost 3 bases and J lost 5, with 8 bases in between. Germline V lookup: CDR1 MGHRA, CDR2 YSYEKL. The CDR3 is 13 residues long. This CDR3 reads CASSQYLDNEQFF. DNA of the CDR3: TGCGCCAGCAGCCAGTACTTGGACAATGAGCAGTTCTTC.

The table lists this clonotype with a few counts. The chain carries TRBV15 and TRBJ2-1, with 13 bases fitting TRBD2. The CDR3 has 19 residues. The trim removed 0 bases at V and 5 bases at J, leaving 10 bases unmatched. Germline lookup yields CDR1 LNHNV and CDR2 YYDKDF (reference sequence). CDR3 amino acids: CATSRDRTSGGLVDNEQFF. The CDR3 DNA follows: TGTGCCACCAGCAGAGATAGGACTAGCGGGGGCCTGGTCGACAATGAGCAGTTCTTC.

This chain joins TRBV4-1 and TRBJ1-5, with TRBD1 matching 8 bases. The J segment lost 4 bases and the V segment lost 4 bases, leaving 6 bases of the junction unmatched. CDR3 length equals 15 residues. Germline V CDR1 and CDR2: MGHRA, YSYEKL. CDR3 bases: TGCGCCAGCAGCCCAGAACAGGGGGTAAATCAGCCCCAGCATTTT. This sequence encodes CASSPEQGVNQPQHF.

This clonotype was counted between two and nine times. This rearrangement joins TRBV2 to TRBJ1-1; 8 bases are a match to TRBD1. The germline V gene encodes CDR1 SNHLY and CDR2 FYNNEI. With V trimmed by 6 bases and J by 4 bases, 13 bases remained unmatched. This CDR3 is 16 amino acids long. DNA of the CDR3: TGTGCCAGCAGAAAAGGGTCAGGGGGCATGGGCACTGAAGCTTTCTTT. Its translation is CASRKGSGGMGTEAFF.

The chain joins TRBV20-1 to TRBJ2-1; TRBD2 agrees at 11 bases. Germline CDR1 DFQATT, CDR2 SNEGSKA (reference sequence). This CDR3 is 15 amino acids long. The ends lost 5 bases at V and 4 bases at J; junction bases unmatched: 7. The CDR3 reads CSAAPGTSGYNEQFF. DNA of the CDR3: TGCAGTGCTGCCCCCGGGACTAGCGGTTACAATGAGCAGTTCTTC.

The chain uses TRBV7-9 and TRBJ2-1; D not resolved. This CDR3 has 13 residues. The germline V and J ends were trimmed by 3 bases and 7 bases, with 10 bases remaining between them. Germline CDR1 SEHNR, CDR2 FQNEAQ (reference sequence). The CDR3 DNA reads as TGTGCCAGCAGCTTCACGCTGTTGAATGAGCAGTTCTTC. Amino acids: CASSFTLLNEQFF.